This TCR beta chain was sequenced for a study of OX40 agonist ivuxolimab in advanced cancers. Germline CDR1 SEHNR, CDR2 FQNEAQ (reference sequence). V lost 5 bases, J lost 8 bases, and 15 bases stayed unmatched. The CDR3 contains 17 residues. Some clones are missing from TCRdb's copy, which holds only in-frame ones; the method was immunoSEQ multiplex PCR. The repertoire includes 20,000 to 25,000 clones, more than 75% of them detected once, and roughly 22% sits in the top ten. This clone was seen just once. The chain employs TRBV7-9 and TRBJ1-2; 12 positions agree with TRBD1. This sample comprised CD4+ or CD8+ T cells sorted from blood, obtained in a trial of the OX40 agonist ivuxolimab. This TCR derives from an adult with an advanced solid tumor such as melanoma, head and neck, liver or kidney cancer. CDR3 residues: CASSQGALGQGAKGYTF. The CDR3 bases are TGTGCCAGCAGCCAAGGAGCTCTGGGACAGGGGGCGAAGGGCTACACCTTC.